This TCR beta chain was captured by sequencing in a study of T cells after yellow fever vaccination. Looking at the study overall: Fractions of low cell number were prepared using SMART-Seq v4 Ultra Low Input. Study-wide results and caveats: Contaminating bulk clonotypes could be abundant in FACS-sorted repertoires.

Generation of TCR cDNA used 5'RACE template switching (which added a universal primer site and UMIs). TCRdb ran MiXCR on the 5' RACE reads and lists one entry per CDR3 protein. The sample has a few hundred thousand distinct CDR3 sequences, under 7.5% seen once. This clonotype appeared a few times. Antigen specificity is unknown. Material: PBMCs, obtained 5 days after the yellow fever booster vaccination. This clonotype was obtained from a man aged 25 to 40 who received the YFV17D yellow fever vaccine.

The CDR3 here is CASSRLTGSNTGELFF. CDR3 nucleotides: TGTGCCAGCAGCCGATTGACAGGGTCCAACACCGGGGAGCTGTTTTTT. The genes are TRBV7-9 and TRBJ2-2; TRBD1 agrees at 7 bases. The CDR3 spans 16 residues. Trimming removed 5 bases from V and 2 bases from J; junction bases left unmatched: 8. CDR1 SEHNR and CDR2 FQNEAQ come from the germline V gene (reference sequence).